One sample yielded the 22 T cell receptor beta chains listed below, sequenced in a study of early T cells in non-severe SARS-CoV-2 infection. TCRdb recomputed calls from the 5' RACE reads with MiXCR, one row per CDR3 protein. The repertoire consists of more than 55,000 distinct CDR3 sequences, with over 10% occurring once and the leading ten covering roughly 8.8%. Sequencing used whole blood, obtained at baseline. The receptors were gathered from an adult who was a healthcare worker with PCR-confirmed SARS-CoV-2 infection or an uninfected control (not recorded which).

This clonotype was recorded at least ten times. The gene calls are TRBV29-1 and TRBJ2-3, with 9 bases lining up with TRBD2. The V gene end was trimmed by 6 bases and the J gene end by 2 bases; junction bases not matched to a gene: 15. This CDR3 has 17 amino acids. CDR1 SQVTM and CDR2 ANQGSEA come from the germline V gene. CDR3 in amino acids: CSVVAGLALGFTDTQYF. The CDR3 region has the DNA TGCAGCGTGGTCGCGGGACTAGCTCTTGGGTTCACAGATACGCAGTATTTT.

The rearrangement uses TRBV28 and TRBJ1-2; D might be TRBD1 (6 bases). The V gene's germline CDR1 is MDHEN and CDR2 SYDVKM. V was cut by 3 bases and J by 4 bases, with 15 bases left in between. This CDR3 is 15 amino acids long. The CDR3 reads CASSFNRGAVYGYTF. Written as DNA, the CDR3 is TGTGCCAGCAGTTTTAATCGGGGGGCAGTCTATGGCTACACCTTC.

This clonotype was seen only a few times. The chain combines TRBV5-1 with TRBJ2-7; no clear D gene. The V gene lost 5 bases and the J gene lost 0 bases, with 18 bases spanning the gap. The CDR3 totals 16 residues. Germline values: CDR1 SGHRS, CDR2 YFSETQ. CDR3 DNA: TGCGCCAGCAGTCCTCGAACAAGCCCGAGCTCCTACGAGCAGTACTTC. Translated, it gives CASSPRTSPSSYEQYF.

The chain employs TRBV27 and TRBJ2-7; D may be TRBD1 (5 bases). The germline V and J ends were trimmed by 2 bases and 3 bases, with 11 bases remaining between them. In germline, CDR1 is MNHEY, CDR2 SMNVEV (reference sequence). This CDR3 contains 14 residues. The CDR3 bases are TGTGCCAGCAGTTTAGCTTCACAGGTCTACGAGCAGTACTTC. It is translated as CASSLASQVYEQYF.

This clonotype was counted ten times or more. V and J are TRBV29-1 and TRBJ1-2, with 10 bases identical to TRBD1. Germline loops: CDR1 SQVTM, CDR2 ANQGSEA. V trimming: 5 bases; J trimming: 4 bases; junction bases outside the gene matches: 1. This CDR3 spans 12 amino acids. The CDR3 DNA reads as TGCAGCGTTCGACAGGGGGCCTATGGCTACACCTTC. Protein: CSVRQGAYGYTF.

The V and J genes are TRBV5-1 and TRBJ1-5; D gene unclear. The germline V gene has CDR1 SGHRS and CDR2 YFSETQ. Trimming took off 4 bases at V and 4 bases at J, with 9 bases between the two ends. This CDR3 region has 13 residues. In nucleotides, the CDR3 is TGCGCCAGCAGCAAGGACCAGAATCAGCCCCAGCATTTT. It specifies CASSKDQNQPQHF.

The V and J genes are TRBV6-6 and TRBJ2-7; no clear D. Germline V gene lookup returns CDR1 MNHNY and CDR2 SVGAGI (reference sequence). The CDR3 extends over 13 amino acids. Trimming took off 6 bases at V and 0 bases at J, with 9 bases between the two ends. In nucleotides, the CDR3 is TGTGCCAGCAGACAGTCCCTCTCCTACGAGCAGTACTTC. It is translated as CASRQSLSYEQYF.

This clonotype was seen only a few times. The chain uses TRBV19 and TRBJ2-7, with D unresolved. Germline V gene lookup returns CDR1 LNHDA and CDR2 SQIVND (reference sequence). With 5 bases removed from V and 3 bases from J, the gap between germline ends came to 11 bases. The CDR3 sequence is 13 residues long. The CDR3 DNA follows: TGTGCCAGTAGTTGGAACGAGAACTACGAGCAGTACTTC. It encodes CASSWNENYEQYF.

In this sample, this clonotype turned up many times. This chain uses TRBV5-5 with TRBJ2-1; TRBD1 matches at 8 bases. V shed 0 bases, J shed 4 bases, and the junction held 6 bases outside the gene matches. The CDR3 contains 16 residues. Germline CDR1 is SGHKS and CDR2 is YYEKEE (reference sequence). The CDR3 bases are TGTGCCAGCAGCTTGGCCTGGACAGGGAGTTACAATGAGCAGTTCTTC. Amino acid sequence: CASSLAWTGSYNEQFF.

This clonotype was recorded at least ten times. V usage is TRBV5-1 and J usage is TRBJ1-6; 12 nucleotides match TRBD1. This CDR3 is built from 17 residues. V dropped 0 bases and J dropped 5; count of bases not matched to a gene: 3. CDR1 is SGHRS and CDR2 is YFSETQ in the germline V gene. This CDR3 is CASSLEGTGGHNSPLHF. The CDR3 DNA is TGCGCCAGCAGCTTGGAGGGGACAGGGGGCCATAATTCACCCCTCCACTTT. The full variable domain, in which reference TRBV5-1 and TRBJ1-6 provide the parts outside the CDR3, is KAGVTQTPRYLIKTRGQQVTLSCSPISGHRSVSWYQQTPGQGLQFLFEYFSETQRNKGNFPGRFSGRQFSNSRSEMNVSTLELGDSALYLCASSLEGTGGHNSPLHFGNGTRLTVT.

This clonotype has just a few counts. The V gene is TRBV9, the J gene TRBJ2-1; 11 bases agree with TRBD2. The ends lost 3 bases at V and 0 bases at J; junction bases unmatched: 14. The CDR3 sequence is 20 residues long. The germline CDR1 and CDR2 sequences are SGDLS and YYNGEE. CDR3 loop: CASSAPLTSGTASSYNEQFF. DNA of the CDR3: TGTGCCAGCAGCGCCCCTTTGACTAGCGGGACGGCCAGCTCCTACAATGAGCAGTTCTTC. Full variable domain (remainder filled in from reference TRBV9 and TRBJ2-1): DSGVTQTPKHLITATGQRVTLRCSPRSGDLSVYWYQQSLDQGLQFLIQYYNGEERAKGNILERFSAQQFPDLHSELNLSSLELGDSALYFCASSAPLTSGTASSYNEQFFGPGTRLTVL.

This clonotype came up a few times. The chain couples TRBV4-1 to TRBJ1-2; no clear D. CDR3 length equals 12 residues. V was trimmed by 3 bases and J by 8 bases, leaving 10 bases between them. Germline loops: CDR1 MGHRA, CDR2 YSYEKL. In DNA form, the CDR3 reads TGCGCCAGCAGCCATACGGGAGGAGGCTACACCTTC. Protein product: CASSHTGGGYTF.

This clonotype has at least ten counts. The chain couples TRBV7-9 to TRBJ2-5; D perhaps matches TRBD2 (5 bases). Germline loops: CDR1 SEHNR, CDR2 FQNEAQ (reference sequence). The CDR3 is 15 amino acids. Trimming stripped 5 bases from V and 4 bases from J, with 17 bases between. The CDR3 loop reads CASSPAWRVSETQYF. Here the CDR3 DNA reads TGTGCCAGCAGCCCAGCGTGGCGGGTCTCAGAGACCCAGTACTTC.

This clonotype was counted between two and nine times. The rearrangement joins TRBV12-3 or TRBV12-4 to TRBJ1-2, with D possibly matching TRBD1 (5 bases). The CDR3 length is 13 residues. The V end was cut by 1 base, the J end by 6 bases, with 9 bases between. CDR3 sequence: CASSLGAGHGYTF. The CDR3 nucleotides read TGTGCCAGCAGTTTAGGTGCAGGGCATGGCTACACCTTC.

This clonotype came up a few times. V usage is TRBV27 and J usage is TRBJ2-7, with D unresolved. CDR3 length equals 13 residues. Looked up from germline, CDR1 is MNHEY and CDR2 is SMNVEV (reference sequence). The V and J ends lost 6 bases and 1 base respectively, with 10 bases between them. The CDR3 DNA is TGTGCCAGCAGGCCTTCGGCTTCCTACGAGCAGTACTTC. Translated, it gives CASRPSASYEQYF.

This clonotype was seen ten or more times. The rearrangement joins TRBV6-2 or TRBV6-3 to TRBJ2-1; the D gene could be TRBD1 or TRBD2 (5 bases each). The CDR3 is 15 amino acids. Germline V gene data show CDR1 as MNHEY and CDR2 as SVGEGT. The V end was cut by 6 bases, the J end by 4 bases, with 16 bases between. As DNA, the CDR3 is TGTGCCAGCAGCTTGGGGGATACTGTGTACAATGAGCAGTTCTTC. Translated: CASSLGDTVYNEQFF.

The chain carries TRBV20-1 and TRBJ1-5, with TRBD1 matching 10 bases. Germline CDR1 DFQATT, CDR2 SNEGSKA (reference sequence). J was trimmed by 7 bases and V by 1 base; bases with no gene match: 7. The CDR3 consists of 15 residues. CDR3 in amino acids: CSARGGQGDSQPQHF. The CDR3 DNA follows: TGCAGTGCTAGAGGCGGACAGGGGGATAGCCAGCCCCAGCATTTT.

This clonotype was counted between two and nine times. This sequence joins TRBV28 and TRBJ1-4; 7 bases match TRBD1. V dropped 2 bases and J dropped 10; count of bases not matched to a gene: 4. The CDR3 length is 13 residues. In germline, CDR1 is MDHEN, CDR2 SYDVKM. CDR3 nucleotides: TGTGCCAGCAGTTTACGACAGGGCGTAAAACTGTTTTTT. It yields the protein CASSLRQGVKLFF.

The chain has TRBV20-1 and TRBJ2-3; unclear D gene. The CDR3 sequence is 14 residues long. V was trimmed by 0 bases and J by 2 bases, leaving 9 bases between them. The V gene's germline CDR1 is DFQATT and CDR2 SNEGSKA (reference sequence). This CDR3 reads CSARDQRFTDTQYF. In DNA form, the CDR3 reads TGCAGTGCTAGAGATCAGCGATTCACAGATACGCAGTATTTT.

This clonotype showed up many times. The rearrangement uses TRBV20-1 and TRBJ2-7; 12 nucleotides line up with TRBD2. From germline, CDR1 is DFQATT and CDR2 SNEGSKA (reference sequence). Trimming took 0 bases from V and 4 from J; bases not matched to a gene: 7. The CDR3 is 16 amino acids. The CDR3 sequence is CSARDLAGTSGYEQYF. DNA for the CDR3: TGCAGTGCTAGAGATCTTGCCGGGACTAGCGGGTACGAGCAGTACTTC.

The chain has TRBV9 and TRBJ2-1, with a tentative D call TRBD1 (6 bases). The V end was cut by 4 bases, the J end by 10 bases, with 18 bases between. Germline CDR1 is SGDLS and CDR2 is YYNGEE. The CDR3 spans 14 residues. The CDR3 DNA follows: TGTGCCAGCAGCCCAGGAGTCTCTACAGGGGAGCAGTTCTTC. Translated: CASSPGVSTGEQFF. Variable domain in full (rest from reference TRBV9 and TRBJ2-1): DSGVTQTPKHLITATGQRVTLRCSPRSGDLSVYWYQQSLDQGLQFLIQYYNGEERAKGNILERFSAQQFPDLHSELNLSSLELGDSALYFCASSPGVSTGEQFFGPGTRLTVL.

In its sample, this clonotype was seen many times. The V gene is TRBV20-1, the J gene TRBJ2-1, with 9 positions matching TRBD1. Germline V CDR1 and CDR2: DFQATT, SNEGSKA (reference sequence). The CDR3 consists of 16 residues. The V gene end was trimmed by 3 bases and the J gene end by 6 bases; junction bases not matched to a gene: 12. The CDR3 nucleotides are TGCAGTGCTAGCGGAGCCTCACAGGGGGCGAGCAATGAGCAGTTCTTC. It specifies CSASGASQGASNEQFF.